Shown below are 18 T cell receptor beta chains from a single sample sequenced in a study of T cells in Graves' hyperthyroidism and ophthalmopathy. Amplification targeted TCR beta CDR3 regions from RNA transcripts. First-round RT-PCR with HTBI primers amplified the TCR CDR3 region. Via MiXCR, TCRdb re-called the multiplex PCR reads, giving one row per CDR3 protein. This sample has 700,000 or so distinct CDR3 sequences, with about 15% found just once. Sequencing was carried out using blood. Receptor source: a man younger than 35 with Graves' hyperthyroidism.

The chain has TRBV5-5 and TRBJ2-2, with TRBD2 matching 13 bases. Trimming removed 4 bases from V and 6 bases from J; junction bases left unmatched: 6. Germline V CDR1 and CDR2: SGHKS, YYEKEE (reference sequence). The CDR3 totals 16 residues. Written as DNA, the CDR3 is TGTGCCAGCAGCGGGACTAGCGGGAAGGTTGCCGGGGAGCTGTTTTTT. This gives the protein CASSGTSGKVAGELFF.

The table lists this clonotype with many counts. The gene calls are TRBV4-1 and TRBJ2-7; D not resolved. This CDR3 comprises 14 residues. Trimming shortened V by 1 base and J by 5 bases, and 12 bases separated the two germline ends. Germline loops: CDR1 MGHRA, CDR2 YSYEKL. The CDR3, as DNA: TGCGCCAGCAGCCAAGGCCCTCTAAGCGACGAGCAGTACTTC. Protein: CASSQGPLSDEQYF.

This clonotype has a count of ten or more. The chain links TRBV11-2 to TRBJ2-7, with TRBD1 matching 8 bases. V was pared by 5 bases and J by 5 bases, with 11 bases of the junction left unmatched. The CDR3 totals 15 residues. The V gene's germline CDR1 is SGHAT and CDR2 FQNNGV. CDR3 bases: TGTGCCAGCAGCCCGGGACAGGCCAATAGCGACGAGCAGTACTTC. Translated: CASSPGQANSDEQYF.

The chain is built from TRBV5-5 and TRBJ1-4; D is possibly TRBD1 (6 bases). The CDR3 spans 15 residues. Germline CDR1 and CDR2: SGHKS and YYEKEE (reference sequence). V gave up 3 bases and J gave up 3 bases, with 12 bases separating them. This CDR3 reads CASSSTGHSNEKLFF. CDR3 nucleotide sequence: TGTGCCAGCAGCTCCACGGGACACTCTAATGAAAAACTGTTTTTT.

This rearrangement joins TRBV20-1 to TRBJ2-2, with D hard to call. CDR3 size: 14 residues. CDR1 and CDR2 (germline): DFQATT, SNEGSKA (reference sequence). Trimming pared 6 bases from V and 6 bases from J, leaving 17 bases between. CDR3 in amino acids: CSAKLSLPPGELFF. The CDR3 DNA follows: TGCAGTGCCAAGCTAAGCCTGCCTCCCGGGGAGCTGTTTTTT.

The chain employs TRBV9 and TRBJ2-3; 10 bases align to TRBD2. Germline trimming cut 3 bases from V and 2 bases from J; bases unmatched to any gene: 3. CDR1 and CDR2 (germline): SGDLS, YYNGEE. The CDR3 spans 15 residues. The CDR3 coding sequence is TGTGCCAGCAGCGCACTAGCGGGATCCACAGATACGCAGTATTTT. It codes for CASSALAGSTDTQYF.

Here the CDR3 reads CSVEDRGGRGIGTDTQYF. The CDR3, as DNA: TGCAGCGTTGAAGATCGAGGGGGCAGGGGAATAGGCACAGATACGCAGTATTTT. This chain connects TRBV29-1 to TRBJ2-3, with TRBD1 identical over 7 bases. Germline V CDR1 and CDR2: SQVTM, ANQGSEA. CDR3 length: 18 residues. After removal of 0 bases from V and 1 base from J, the junction contained 13 bases not matched to a gene.

The chain employs TRBV28 and TRBJ1-2; 7 bases are a match to TRBD1. This CDR3 spans 13 amino acids. Trimming took 6 bases from V and 5 from J; bases not matched to a gene: 6. Germline assignment: CDR1 MDHEN and CDR2 SYDVKM. The CDR3 reads CASRLPGQYGYTF. As DNA, the CDR3 is TGTGCCAGCAGGCTTCCGGGACAGTATGGCTACACCTTC.

This clonotype appeared a few times. The V gene is TRBV12-3 or TRBV12-4, the J gene TRBJ2-1; D possibly corresponds to TRBD2 (5 bases). With 3 bases removed from V and 1 base from J, the gap between germline ends came to 16 bases. The CDR3 has 17 amino acids. CDR3 DNA: TGTGCCAGCAGTTTGGCGGGCCATCTCGGATCCTACAATGAGCAGTTCTTC. Translated, it gives CASSLAGHLGSYNEQFF.

This clonotype was seen repeatedly, ten times or more. The gene calls are TRBV27 and TRBJ1-2, with D unclear. The CDR3 extends over 13 amino acids. V gave up 6 bases and J gave up 4 bases, with 12 bases separating them. Per the germline V gene, CDR1 is MNHEY and CDR2 is SMNVEV (reference sequence). CDR3 protein: CASSGRASYGYTF. Here the CDR3 DNA reads TGTGCCAGCAGCGGTCGGGCCTCCTATGGCTACACCTTC.

This clonotype was counted at least ten times. The gene calls are TRBV2 and TRBJ1-1; 8 positions agree with TRBD1. Trimming at V came to 7 bases and at J to 4 bases, leaving 8 bases not matched to a gene. CDR1 SNHLY and CDR2 FYNNEI come from the germline V gene. This CDR3 has 14 residues. The CDR3 sequence is CASTTTGVFTEAFF. The CDR3 coding sequence is TGTGCCAGCACCACGACAGGGGTGTTCACTGAAGCTTTCTTT. The full variable domain, in which reference TRBV2 and TRBJ1-1 provide the parts outside the CDR3, is EPEVTQTPSHQVTQMGQEVILRCVPISNHLYFYWYRQILGQKVEFLVSFYNNEISEKSEIFDDQFSVERPDGSNFTLKIRSTKLEDSAMYFCASTTTGVFTEAFFGQGTRLTVV.

This rearrangement joins TRBV5-6 to TRBJ2-1, with 8 nucleotides matching TRBD2. This CDR3 has 17 amino acids. V gave up 4 bases and J gave up 5 bases; unmatched junction bases: 14. The V gene's germline CDR1 is SGHDT and CDR2 YYEEEE. CDR3 nucleotide sequence: TGTGCCAGCAGCGGAGGGACTAGACTATCCTTTAACAATGAGCAGTTCTTC. It specifies CASSGGTRLSFNNEQFF.

This chain links TRBV4-1 with TRBJ2-1; 7 bases agree with TRBD1. Germline V gene sequence: CDR1 MGHRA, CDR2 YSYEKL. V lost 2 bases, J lost 2 bases, and 6 bases stayed unmatched. The CDR3 contains 16 residues. DNA of the CDR3: TGCGCCAGCAGCCAACCGGGACAGACAACCTACAATGAGCAGTTCTTC. Translating gives CASSQPGQTTYNEQFF.

V is TRBV15 and J is TRBJ2-5; 12 nucleotides match TRBD2. This CDR3 is 18 amino acids long. Germline CDR1 LNHNV, CDR2 YYDKDF (reference sequence). J gave up 1 base and V 0 bases, and 6 bases lay outside the gene matches. The DNA of the CDR3 is TGTGCCACCAGCAGAGATCGGCTAGCGGGAGGGCCCCAAGAGACCCAGTACTTC. Translation: CATSRDRLAGGPQETQYF. The variable domain in full, with the rest retrieved from reference TRBV15 and TRBJ2-5, is DAMVIQNPRYQVTQFGKPVTLSCSQTLNHNVMYWYQQKSSQAPKLLFHYYDKDFNNEADTPDNFQSRRPNTSFCFLDIRSPGLGDTAMYLCATSRDRLAGGPQETQYFGPGTRLLVL.

This clonotype has only a few counts. V usage is TRBV28 and J usage is TRBJ1-2; D is perhaps TRBD1 (6 bases). Germline values: CDR1 MDHEN, CDR2 SYDVKM. The CDR3 covers 13 residues. V lost 7 bases and J 6 bases, leaving 15 bases between the germline ends. The CDR3 sequence is CASNVWGGDGYTF. The CDR3 DNA follows: TGTGCCAGCAACGTCTGGGGGGGCGATGGCTACACCTTC.

The chain combines TRBV7-9 with TRBJ1-4, with a tentative D call TRBD1 (6 bases). CDR1 SEHNR and CDR2 FQNEAQ come from the germline V gene (reference sequence). V was shortened by 5 bases and J by 8 bases, with 18 bases between the two germline ends. The CDR3 extends over 15 amino acids. CDR3 loop: CASSRPGGAREKLFF. The CDR3 region has the DNA TGTGCCAGCAGCCGCCCGGGGGGGGCGCGAGAAAAACTGTTTTTT.

The chain combines TRBV20-1 with TRBJ1-3, with D maybe TRBD1 (6 bases). The germline CDR1 and CDR2 sequences are DFQATT and SNEGSKA (reference sequence). The CDR3 runs to 17 residues. Trimming took off 0 bases at V and 2 bases at J, with 17 bases between the two ends. CDR3 loop: CSAREPYDRSTGNTIYF. CDR3 DNA sequence: TGCAGTGCTAGAGAGCCATACGACAGGAGTACTGGAAACACCATATATTTT.

This chain uses TRBV6-1 with TRBJ2-1; TRBD2 matches 7 bases. The junction had 10 bases not matched to a gene; V was cut back by 3 bases and J by 8 bases. The CDR3 is 15 amino acids. The germline V gene has CDR1 MNHNS and CDR2 SASEGT. The CDR3, as DNA: TGTGCCAGCAGTGACTTGGGGGGGTCGCAAGATGAGCAGTTCTTC. Its protein is CASSDLGGSQDEQFF.